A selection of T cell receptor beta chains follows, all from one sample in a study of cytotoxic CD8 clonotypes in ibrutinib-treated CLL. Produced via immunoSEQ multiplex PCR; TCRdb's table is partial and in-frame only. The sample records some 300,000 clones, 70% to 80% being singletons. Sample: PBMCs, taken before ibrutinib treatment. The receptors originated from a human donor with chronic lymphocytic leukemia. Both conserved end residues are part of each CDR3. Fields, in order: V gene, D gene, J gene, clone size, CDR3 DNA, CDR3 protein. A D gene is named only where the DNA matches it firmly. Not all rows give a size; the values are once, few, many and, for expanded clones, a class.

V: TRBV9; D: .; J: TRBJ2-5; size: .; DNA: TGTGCCAGCAGCGTCCGGGAGTTAGAGACCCAGTACTTC; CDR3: CASSVRELETQYF
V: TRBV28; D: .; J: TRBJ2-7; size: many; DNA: TGTGCCAGCAAACTCCACGGGACTCAGTCCTACGAGCAGTACTTC; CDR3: CASKLHGTQSYEQYF
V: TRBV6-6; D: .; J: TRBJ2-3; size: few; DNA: TGTGCCAGCAGTTACGTAACAGATACGCAGTATTTT; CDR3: CASSYVTDTQYF
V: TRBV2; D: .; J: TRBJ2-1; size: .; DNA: TGTGCCAGCGGCCGTGTGGGAGGCAATGAGCAGTTCTTC; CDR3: CASGRVGGNEQFF
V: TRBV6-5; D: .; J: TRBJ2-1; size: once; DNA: TGTGCCAGCAGTTATTGGGAGTGGAATGAGCAGTTCTTC; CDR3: CASSYWEWNEQFF
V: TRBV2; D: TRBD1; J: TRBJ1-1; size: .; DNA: TGTGCCAGCATTCCGGGACAGGGGGACACTGAAGCTTTCTTT; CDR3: CASIPGQGDTEAFF
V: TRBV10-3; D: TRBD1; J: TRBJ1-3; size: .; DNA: TGTGCCATCAGTGCTCAGCCGGGACAGGGGAGCTCTGGAAACACCATATATTTT; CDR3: CAISAQPGQGSSGNTIYF
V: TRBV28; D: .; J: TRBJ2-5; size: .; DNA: TGTGCCAGCAGTAAGGACTTACAAGAGACCCAGTACTTC; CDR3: CASSKDLQETQYF
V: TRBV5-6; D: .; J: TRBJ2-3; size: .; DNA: TGTGCCAGCAGCTTAGCACTCACTGGCACAGATACGCAGTATTTT; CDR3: CASSLALTGTDTQYF
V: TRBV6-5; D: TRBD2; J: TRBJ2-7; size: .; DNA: TGTGCCAGCAGTTTGACTAGCGGGTCCTACGAGCAGTACTTC; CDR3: CASSLTSGSYEQYF
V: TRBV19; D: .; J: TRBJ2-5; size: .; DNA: TGTGCCAGTAGTATAATCGGGCGGGGACAAGAGACCCAGTACTTC; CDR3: CASSIIGRGQETQYF
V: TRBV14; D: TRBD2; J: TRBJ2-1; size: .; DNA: TGTGCCAGCAGCCAAGGACTAGCGGGAGGTTACAATGAGCAGTTCTTC; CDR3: CASSQGLAGGYNEQFF
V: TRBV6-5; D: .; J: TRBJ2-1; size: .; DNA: TGTGCCTCCCAACTAGTCCCCTCCTACAATGAGCAGTTCTTC; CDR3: CASQLVPSYNEQFF
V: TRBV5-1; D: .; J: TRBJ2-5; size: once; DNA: TGCGCCAGCAGCTTTCTGTGGGGGCAAGAGACCCAGTACTTC; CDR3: CASSFLWGQETQYF
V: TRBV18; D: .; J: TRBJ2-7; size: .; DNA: TGTGCCAGCTCACTTATGTCAAGACGCGGGCCTTCCTACGAGCAGTACTTC; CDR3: CASSLMSRRGPSYEQYF
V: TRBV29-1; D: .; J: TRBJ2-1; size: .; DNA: TGCAGCGTTGCCAGGCTGCTAGGAAATGAGCAGTTCTTC; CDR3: CSVARLLGNEQFF
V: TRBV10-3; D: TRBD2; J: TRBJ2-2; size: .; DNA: TGTGCCACCCAGCCGCCTAGCGGCACCGGGGAGCTGTTTTTT; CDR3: CATQPPSGTGELFF
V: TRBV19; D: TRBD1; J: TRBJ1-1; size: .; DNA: TGTGCCAGTAGTCCCGGGACAGACGCTTTCTTT; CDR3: CASSPGTDAFF
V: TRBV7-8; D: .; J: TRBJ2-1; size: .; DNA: TGTGCCAGCAGCAGCGACCGTATGTATGAGCAGTTCTTC; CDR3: CASSSDRMYEQFF
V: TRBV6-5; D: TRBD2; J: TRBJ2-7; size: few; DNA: TGTGCCAGCAGTTACCTAAGTGGCCTAGCGGGACGCGAGCAGTACTTC; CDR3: CASSYLSGLAGREQYF